Following are 6 T cell receptor beta chains from one sample sequenced in a study of T cell responses to AZD1222 COVID-19 vaccine. TCRdb's table, derived via immunoSEQ multiplex PCR, lists solely in-frame clones and lacks some. The sample lists around 150,000 clones, approximately 94% seen once, with approximately 0.69% in the top ten. The source material was peripheral blood, sampled on day 0 of AZD1222 vaccination. These TCRs come from an adult in good health.

The chain is built from TRBV12-3 or TRBV12-4 and TRBJ1-5; no reliable D call. V was trimmed by 8 bases and J by 6 bases, leaving 11 bases between them. The CDR3 is made up of 12 amino acids. CDR3 protein: CASCRYGQPQHF. Here the CDR3 DNA reads TGTGCCAGCTGTCGGTATGGTCAGCCCCAGCATTTT.

The V gene is TRBV2, the J gene TRBJ2-7; D ambiguous. Germline CDR1 SNHLY, CDR2 FYNNEI. Trimming cost V 7 bases and J 7 bases, with 20 bases left between them. CDR3 length: 14 amino acids. The CDR3 here is CASNSDPMIVEQYF. The CDR3 nucleotides read TGTGCCAGCAACTCGGACCCGATGATTGTGGAGCAGTACTTC.

V gene TRBV6-4 combines with J gene TRBJ2-7; TRBD2 matches 10 bases. Losses at the gene ends were 5 bases for V and 7 bases for J; bases not matched to a gene: 11. Germline V gene sequence: CDR1 MRHNA, CDR2 SNTAGT. CDR3 length: 15 amino acids. CDR3 coding DNA: TGTGCCAGCAGTCAAGAGCTAGCGGGAGTTTGGGAGCAGTACTTC. It specifies CASSQELAGVWEQYF.

The chain is built from TRBV2 and TRBJ1-6; TRBD1 might be the D (5 bases). Germline values: CDR1 SNHLY, CDR2 FYNNEI. This CDR3 region has 13 residues. V lost 11 bases and J lost 7, with 15 bases in between. CDR3 protein: CAGHYLENSPLHF. The CDR3 DNA reads TGTGCCGGACACTATTTGGAGAATTCACCCCTCCACTTT.

J is TRBJ1-5 and V is TRBV30, with D hard to call. V was pared by 0 bases and J by 1 base, with 19 bases between. CDR3 length: 18 residues. Germline V CDR1 and CDR2: GTSNPN, SVGIG (reference sequence). The CDR3 here is CAWSVQLIGDMSNQPQHF. The CDR3 coding sequence is TGTGCCTGGAGTGTACAACTAATCGGGGATATGAGCAATCAGCCCCAGCATTTT. Full variable domain (rest looked up from reference TRBV30 and TRBJ1-5): SQTIHQWPATLVQPVGSPLSLECTVEGTSNPNLYWYRQAAGRGLQLLFYSVGIGQISSEVPQNLSASRPQDRQFILSSKKLLLSDSGFYLCAWSVQLIGDMSNQPQHFGDGTRLSIL.

As for this clone: Within the sample, other DNA sequences also encode this same CDR3. The chain combines TRBV19 with TRBJ1-5; tentatively, D is TRBD1 (5 bases). The CDR3 has 14 residues. Germline CDR1 reads LNHDA; CDR2 reads SQIVND (reference sequence). Trimming took off 6 bases at V and 2 bases at J, with 11 bases between the two ends. This CDR3 reads CASSRTGGNQPQHF. In DNA, the CDR3 is TGTGCCAGTAGCCGGACGGGGGGCAATCAGCCCCAGCATTTT.